This TCR beta chain stems from a study of T cell responses to AZD1222 COVID-19 vaccine. General study results and limits: Seropositive at baseline were only 5 or 6 AZD1222 recipients. Possibly, clonal diversity was underestimated; donors were largely white British and included more females.

Of note for this clone: Antigen specificity is unknown.

Second-dose schedules of about 4 or about 12 weeks were combined. Data came from immunoSEQ multiplex PCR; TCRdb stores just in-frame clones and leaves some out. The data contain roughly 150,000 clones, 92% of them singletons. The sequencing used peripheral blood, collected 28 days after the second AZD1222 dose. This TCR was sampled from an adult who received the AZD1222 COVID-19 vaccine.

The DNA of the CDR3 is TGCGGGGCCCGGGCTGGCTATGGCTACACCTTC. This translates into CGARAGYGYTF. The gene calls are TRBV20-1 and TRBJ1-2; D is perhaps TRBD1 (5 bases). The germline V gene has CDR1 DFQATT and CDR2 SNEGSKA (reference sequence). CDR3 length equals 11 residues.